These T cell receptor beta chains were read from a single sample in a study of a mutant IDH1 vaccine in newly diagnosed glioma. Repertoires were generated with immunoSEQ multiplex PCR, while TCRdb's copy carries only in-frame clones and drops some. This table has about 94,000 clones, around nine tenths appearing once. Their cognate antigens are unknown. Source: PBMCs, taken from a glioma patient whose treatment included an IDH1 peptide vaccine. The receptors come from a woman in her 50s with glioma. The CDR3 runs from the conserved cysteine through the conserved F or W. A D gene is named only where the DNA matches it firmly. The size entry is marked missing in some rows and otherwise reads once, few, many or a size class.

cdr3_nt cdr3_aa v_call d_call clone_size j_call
TGTGCCAGCAGCGTAGCAGGGGCGCAGGGTAATGAAAAACTGTTTTTT CASSVAGAQGNEKLFF TRBV9 . . TRBJ1-4
TGTGCCAGCAGTCCCGGTTGGGGGTACGAGCAGTACTTC CASSPGWGYEQYF TRBV27 . . TRBJ2-7
TGTGCCATCAGGGGGACAGGGGATTCCAATCAGCCCCAGCATTTT CAIRGTGDSNQPQHF TRBV10-3 TRBD1 . TRBJ1-5
TGTGCCAGCAGCTCCGTGACAGGGGGCTTTAACACCGGGGAGCTGTTTTTT CASSSVTGGFNTGELFF TRBV7-3 TRBD1 . TRBJ2-2
TGTGCCTGCAACGATGCCGGCAATGGCTACACCTTC CACNDAGNGYTF TRBV28 . once TRBJ1-2
TGTGCCAGCAGCTGGGGAAGTAGCGGGGTAGACCAAGAGACCCAGTACTTC CASSWGSSGVDQETQYF TRBV5-6 TRBD2 . TRBJ2-5
TGTGCCAGCAGTGAAGCGCTGGGGTTGACCATGAACACTGAAGCTTTCTTT CASSEALGLTMNTEAFF TRBV6-1 . . TRBJ1-1
TGTGCCAGCACCTTTAGCGGATACGAGCAGTACTTC CASTFSGYEQYF TRBV11-2 . . TRBJ2-7
TGCGCCAGCAGCCACCCCTCCTCGGGACACTTTAATTCACCCCTCCACTTT CASSHPSSGHFNSPLHF TRBV4-1 . . TRBJ1-6
TGCAGCGTTGCCGGGACAGGGAACTACGAGCAGTACTTC CSVAGTGNYEQYF TRBV29-1 TRBD1 . TRBJ2-7
TGCAGCGTTCTTCTCTTGATGGGGGGTGATAGCTACACCTTC CSVLLLMGGDSYTF TRBV29-1 . . TRBJ1-2
TGTGCCAGTAGTATTGTAGGGGCTTCTAACTATGGCTACACCTTC CASSIVGASNYGYTF TRBV19 . . TRBJ1-2
TGTGCCAGCAGCTCCTATGGATCACCCCTCCACTTT CASSSYGSPLHF TRBV7-3 . . TRBJ1-6
TGTGCCAGCAGCCCGGACGAACGGGTCTATGGCTACACCTTC CASSPDERVYGYTF TRBV11-1 . . TRBJ1-2
TGTGCCAGCAGTTTATCGACCTCTCGGAAGCCCCAGCATTTT CASSLSTSRKPQHF TRBV28 . . TRBJ1-5
TGTGCCAGCAGCCCCGGGACAGGGGATGAAAAACTGTTTTTT CASSPGTGDEKLFF TRBV7-9 TRBD1 . TRBJ1-4
TGTGCCAGCAGCTTGGCCCGACAGGGAAAAGAAAAACTGTTTTTT CASSLARQGKEKLFF TRBV5-6 TRBD1 . TRBJ1-4
TGTGCCAGTAGTCGACTAGCGGGAGGGTCCTACGAGCAGTACTTC CASSRLAGGSYEQYF TRBV19 TRBD2 . TRBJ2-7
TGTGCCAGCTCACCAGGGCCGATGGACGGCTACACCTTC CASSPGPMDGYTF TRBV18 . . TRBJ1-2
TGTGCCAGCAGCTCCCGAATCCTAGCCCGGGAGCAGTACTTC CASSSRILAREQYF TRBV7-2 . . TRBJ2-7
TGTGCCAGCAGTTACTCGATAGGATCCAATCAGCCCCAGCATTTT CASSYSIGSNQPQHF TRBV6-6 . many TRBJ1-5
TGTGCCAGCAGCTTGGCAGACGATGCCCGAATATTGGGAAACACCATATATTTT CASSLADDARILGNTIYF TRBV5-5 . . TRBJ1-3
TGTGCCAGCAGCCTCACTAGCGGGGGTTCCTACGAGCAGTACTTC CASSLTSGGSYEQYF TRBV7-3 TRBD2 . TRBJ2-7
TGCGCCAGCAGCCAAGATCTAGGGGCCCCCTACGAGCAGTACTTC CASSQDLGAPYEQYF TRBV4-1 . . TRBJ2-7